A selection of T cell receptor beta chains follows, all from one sample in a study of T cell responses to AZD1222 COVID-19 vaccine. Clones were read by immunoSEQ multiplex PCR, and TCRdb kept only the in-frame ones, dropping some. Altogether 130,000 or so clones are present, approximately 88% being singletons, with the ten largest covering 25% to 30%. This specimen consisted of peripheral blood, obtained on day 0 of AZD1222 vaccination. These receptors were taken from an adult in good health. Both conserved end residues are part of each CDR3. The D gene is left open where the match is weak. The listing skips clone size in some rows; elsewhere it reads once, few, many or a size class.

d_call j_call clone_size v_call cdr3_aa cdr3_nt
. TRBJ1-5 . TRBV11-1 CASSLGPSSDQPQHF TGTGCCAGCAGCTTAGGACCTTCATCCGATCAGCCCCAGCATTTT
TRBD1 TRBJ1-1 . TRBV5-4 CASRSGQGMNTEAFF TGTGCCAGCAGATCGGGACAGGGGATGAACACTGAAGCTTTCTTT
. TRBJ2-7 . TRBV6-2/TRBV6-3 CASSYPHRDGNRKQYF TGTGCCAGCAGTTACCCCCATCGGGACGGAAACAGAAAGCAGTACTTC
TRBD1 TRBJ2-5 . TRBV29-1 CSVKRDRWYQETQYF TGCAGCGTTAAACGGGACAGGTGGTACCAAGAGACCCAGTACTTC
. TRBJ2-1 . TRBV12-3/TRBV12-4 CASIQDSFNEQFF TGTGCCAGCATTCAAGACAGTTTCAATGAGCAGTTCTTC
. TRBJ2-3 . TRBV4-3 CASSQDLGGGDTQYF TGCGCCAGCAGCCAAGATCTCGGCGGTGGGGATACGCAGTATTTT
TRBD2 TRBJ2-3 . TRBV13 CASSLGLAGAGDTQYF TGTGCCAGCAGCTTAGGACTAGCGGGCGCCGGAGATACGCAGTATTTT
. TRBJ1-1 . TRBV5-1 CASGSGANTEAFF TGCGCCAGCGGGTCAGGGGCAAATACTGAAGCTTTCTTT
TRBD1 TRBJ2-7 . TRBV5-1 CASKPGQVTYEQYF TGCGCCAGCAAACCGGGACAGGTAACCTACGAGCAGTACTTC
TRBD1 TRBJ1-2 . TRBV27 CASRQGRRGYTF TGTGCCAGCCGACAGGGACGGAGGGGCTACACCTTC
TRBD2 TRBJ2-1 . TRBV20-1 CSASLLAGGDEQFF TGTAGTGCTAGTCTACTAGCGGGAGGGGATGAGCAGTTCTTC
TRBD2 TRBJ2-1 few TRBV29-1 CSVEVYTGGGNEQFF TGCAGCGTTGAGGTTTATACGGGAGGTGGCAATGAGCAGTTCTTC
. TRBJ1-2 . TRBV6-2/TRBV6-3 CASSSYRARSGYTF TGTGCCAGCAGTTCCTACAGGGCTAGATCTGGCTACACCTTC
. TRBJ1-2 . TRBV9 CASSVEQDDGYTF TGTGCCAGCAGCGTAGAACAGGATGATGGCTACACCTTC
. TRBJ1-1 . TRBV6-5 CASSYRGFSTEAFF TGTGCCAGCAGTTACCGGGGTTTTAGTACTGAAGCTTTCTTT
. TRBJ1-2 . TRBV29-1 CSVADRIYGYTF TGCAGCGTTGCTGACAGAATCTATGGCTACACCTTC
. TRBJ2-5 . TRBV18 CASSPSEETQYF TGTGCCAGCTCACCCTCGGAAGAGACCCAGTACTTC
TRBD1 TRBJ1-5 . TRBV18 CASAAQGAGQPQHF TGTGCCAGCGCAGCTCAGGGGGCAGGTCAGCCCCAGCATTTT
. TRBJ2-2 . TRBV7-3 CASSTSTGELFF TGTGCCAGCAGCACATCCACCGGGGAGCTGTTTTTT
. TRBJ1-4 . TRBV29-1 CSAREDGVKLFF TGCAGCGCCCGGGAGGACGGGGTCAAGTTATTTTTT
. TRBJ1-5 . TRBV7-8 CASSLGGAQQHF TGTGCCAGCAGCTTAGGAGGGGCCCAGCAGCATTTT
TRBD2 TRBJ2-7 . TRBV7-2 CASSRRDYTYEQYF TGTGCCAGCAGTCGCCGGGACTACACCTACGAGCAGTACTTC
. TRBJ1-5 . TRBV10-3 CAISEQNQPQHF TGTGCCATCAGTGAACAAAATCAGCCCCAGCATTTT
TRBD1 TRBJ1-5 few TRBV5-1 CASSIGTGSNQPQHF TGCGCCAGCAGCATAGGGACAGGGAGCAATCAGCCCCAGCATTTT
. TRBJ1-4 . TRBV6-2/TRBV6-3 CASSYIGQGMFF TGTGCCAGCAGTTACATAGGACAAGGAATGTTTTTT
TRBD1 TRBJ1-4 . TRBV3-1/TRBV3-2 CASSLKGAGNEKLFF TGTGCCAGCAGCCTAAAGGGGGCTGGTAATGAAAAACTGTTTTTT
. TRBJ1-4 . TRBV2 CASSSQGRRVTNEKLFF TGTGCCAGCAGCTCTCAGGGGAGGCGGGTAACTAATGAAAAACTGTTTTTT
. TRBJ1-5 . TRBV5-6 CASSLDRGSVNQPQHF TGTGCCAGCAGTTTGGACCGGGGCTCGGTAAATCAGCCCCAGCATTTT
. TRBJ1-6 . TRBV29-1 CSAGGDNSPLHF TGCAGCGCCGGAGGGGATAATTCACCCCTCCACTTT
. TRBJ2-5 . TRBV11-2 CASSLARGGNSQETQYF TGTGCCAGCAGCTTAGCCCGTGGCGGAAACAGTCAAGAGACCCAGTACTTC
TRBD1 TRBJ1-2 few TRBV5-5 CASSLGGDRVNYGYTF TGTGCCAGCAGCTTGGGTGGGGACAGGGTGAACTATGGCTACACCTTC
TRBD1 TRBJ1-3 . TRBV6-1 CASSEIQGAIGNTIYF TGTGCCAGCAGTGAAATTCAGGGGGCGATAGGAAACACCATATATTTT
. TRBJ1-5 . TRBV30 CAWMGGAHSGGNQPQHF TGTGCCTGGATGGGAGGGGCCCACTCGGGGGGCAATCAGCCCCAGCATTTT
TRBD1 TRBJ1-5 . TRBV7-8 CASSLTGSNQPQHF TGTGCCAGCAGCTTGACAGGGAGCAATCAGCCCCAGCATTTT
. TRBJ2-5 . TRBV3-1/TRBV3-2 CASTTRGAQYF TGTGCCAGCACCACGAGAGGAGCCCAGTACTTC
. TRBJ2-7 . TRBV5-1 CASSLEATIPYEQYF TGCGCCAGCAGCTTGGAGGCCACCATCCCCTACGAGCAGTACTTC
. TRBJ1-1 few TRBV7-9 CASSLGRTTEAFF TGTGCCAGCAGCTTAGGCAGGACAACTGAAGCTTTCTTT
. TRBJ1-3 . TRBV5-1 CASSLAGSSGNTIYF TGCGCCAGCAGCTTGGCGGGGAGCTCTGGAAACACCATATATTTT
. TRBJ2-7 . TRBV18 CASSPTTTYEQYF TGTGCCAGCTCACCAACCACAACCTACGAGCAGTACTTC
. TRBJ2-2 few TRBV5-1 CASSPRPGPNTGELFF TGCGCCAGCAGTCCCCGCCCGGGACCAAACACCGGGGAGCTGTTTTTT
. TRBJ1-1 . TRBV4-3 CASSQGALTAFF TGCGCCAGCAGCCAGGGGGCCCTTACGGCTTTCTTT
. TRBJ1-2 . TRBV4-2 CASSQTTNYGYTF TGTGCCAGCAGCCAGACAACTAACTATGGCTACACCTTC
TRBD1 TRBJ2-7 . TRBV29-1 CSVDRRDRATYEQYF TGCAGCGTTGACAGACGGGACAGGGCCACCTACGAGCAGTACTTC
. TRBJ1-2 few TRBV4-2 CASSQDSQTNYGYTF TGTGCCAGCAGCCAAGATAGTCAGACTAACTATGGCTACACCTTC
TRBD1 TRBJ2-2 . TRBV7-3 CASSLKGAPVTGELFF TGTGCCAGCAGCTTGAAGGGGGCCCCGGTCACCGGGGAGCTGTTTTTT
TRBD1 TRBJ1-2 . TRBV6-1 CASSERDRGRNGYTF TGTGCCAGCAGTGAAAGGGACAGGGGACGAAATGGCTACACCTTC
TRBD2 TRBJ2-1 . TRBV30 CAWTKGLADNEQFF TGTGCCTGGACCAAGGGACTAGCGGACAATGAGCAGTTCTTC
. TRBJ1-3 . TRBV18 CASSPLGGSSGNTIYF TGTGCCAGCTCTCCCCTTGGGGGCAGCTCTGGAAACACCATATATTTT
. TRBJ1-4 once TRBV5-1 CASSLVVGVNEKLFF TGCGCCAGCAGCTTGGTTGTCGGTGTTAATGAAAAACTGTTTTTT
TRBD1 TRBJ2-7 . TRBV19 CASSMRPGQEGYEQYF TGTGCCAGTAGTATGCGTCCGGGACAGGAAGGGTACGAGCAGTACTTC
. TRBJ2-2 . TRBV5-4 CASSGSAPGTGELFF TGTGCCAGCAGCGGGTCTGCACCGGGGACCGGGGAGCTGTTTTTT
TRBD2 TRBJ2-3 once TRBV7-2 CASSLEWGGDTQYF TGTGCCAGCAGCTTAGAGTGGGGGGGGGATACGCAGTATTTT
. TRBJ2-7 . TRBV11-3 CASSLEIVQLVHPYEQYF TGTGCCAGCAGCTTAGAAATCGTTCAACTAGTTCATCCCTACGAGCAGTACTTC
. TRBJ1-5 . TRBV18 CASSPTEDQPQHF TGTGCCAGCTCACCAACGGAGGATCAGCCCCAGCATTTT
TRBD2 TRBJ2-5 . TRBV5-1 CASSTSGGSETQYF TGCGCCAGCAGCACGTCGGGGGGTTCAGAGACCCAGTACTTC
. TRBJ1-2 once TRBV20-1 CSASLEGSYGYTF TGCAGTGCTAGTCTGGAAGGGAGCTATGGCTACACCTTC
. TRBJ1-1 . TRBV6-6 CASYREGGNEAFF TGTGCCAGCTACCGGGAAGGCGGTAATGAAGCTTTCTTT
. TRBJ2-5 . TRBV3-1/TRBV3-2 CASSRDLVGTQYF TGTGCCAGCAGCCGAGACTTGGTGGGGACCCAGTACTTC
. TRBJ1-1 . TRBV7-9 CASSPGAENTEAFF TGTGCCAGCAGCCCTGGGGCCGAGAACACTGAAGCTTTCTTT
TRBD1 TRBJ1-2 . TRBV7-8 CASSLKAGQGNYGYTF TGTGCCAGCAGCTTGAAGGCGGGACAGGGAAACTATGGCTACACCTTC